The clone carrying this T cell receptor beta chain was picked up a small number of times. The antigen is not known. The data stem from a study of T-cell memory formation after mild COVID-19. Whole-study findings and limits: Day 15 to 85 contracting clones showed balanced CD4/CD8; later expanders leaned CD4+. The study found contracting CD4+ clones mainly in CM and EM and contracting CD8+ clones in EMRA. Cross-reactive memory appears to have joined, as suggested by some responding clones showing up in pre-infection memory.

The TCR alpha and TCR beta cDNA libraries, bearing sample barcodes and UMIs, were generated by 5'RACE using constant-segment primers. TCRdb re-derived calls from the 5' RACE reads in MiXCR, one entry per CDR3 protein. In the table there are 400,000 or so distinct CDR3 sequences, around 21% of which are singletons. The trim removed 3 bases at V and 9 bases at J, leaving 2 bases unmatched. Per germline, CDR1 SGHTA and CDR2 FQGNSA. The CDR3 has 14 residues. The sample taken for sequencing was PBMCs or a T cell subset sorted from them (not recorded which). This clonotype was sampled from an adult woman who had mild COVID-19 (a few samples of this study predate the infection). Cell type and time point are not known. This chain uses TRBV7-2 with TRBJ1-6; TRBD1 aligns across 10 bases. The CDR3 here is CASSLGTGASPLHF. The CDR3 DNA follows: TGTGCCAGCAGCTTGGGGACAGGGGCTTCACCCCTCCACTTT.